Presented here are 2 T cell receptor beta chains from one specimen sequenced in a study of blood T cell repertoires in COVID-19. Sequenced by immunoSEQ multiplex PCR; TCRdb stores in-frame clones only, minus some. This repertoire shows around 69,000 clones, approximately 84% found once; its top ten account for 8.8%. Sequencing was performed on peripheral blood. The receptor source for this set is a man between 45 and 60 years old with active COVID-19.

The rearrangement joins TRBV6-5 to TRBJ2-7; D possibly corresponds to TRBD2 (5 bases). There are 13 residues in the CDR3. V gave up 3 bases and J gave up 3 bases, with 9 bases separating them. Germline CDR1 is MNHEY and CDR2 is SVGAGI. CDR3 region: CASSYSAGYEQYF. DNA of the CDR3: TGTGCCAGCAGTTATTCCGCGGGCTACGAGCAGTACTTC.

A single count supports this clone. This chain links TRBV13 with TRBJ2-5, with D tentatively TRBD1 (6 bases). Germline V gives CDR1 PRHDT, CDR2 FYEKMQ (reference sequence). The V gene lost 5 bases and the J gene lost 2 bases, with 21 bases spanning the gap. The CDR3 extends over 17 amino acids. CDR3: CASSPPVVQGLQETQYF. CDR3 nucleotides: TGTGCCAGCAGCCCACCGGTTGTACAGGGATTACAAGAGACCCAGTACTTC. Combining the CDR3 with reference TRBV13 and TRBJ2-5 gives the whole variable domain AAGVIQSPRHLIKEKRETATLKCYPIPRHDTVYWYQQGPGQDPQFLISFYEKMQSDKGSIPDRFSAQQFSDYHSELNMSSLELGDSALYFCASSPPVVQGLQETQYFGPGTRLLVL.